These 27 T cell receptor beta chains were sequenced from one sample in a study of blood T cell repertoires in COVID-19. The method was immunoSEQ multiplex PCR; TCRdb's version includes in-frame clones alone and lacks a portion of them. The sample has under 200,000 clones; around 90% are singletons. Material for sequencing was peripheral blood. These receptors originate from a man between 60 and 75 years old with active or convalescent COVID-19.

This chain joins TRBV5-1 and TRBJ1-4; the D gene is possibly TRBD1 (5 bases). The CDR3 totals 14 residues. V shed 0 bases and J shed 5 bases, with 8 bases lying between them. Germline values: CDR1 SGHRS, CDR2 YFSETQ. CDR3 in DNA: TGCGCCAGCAGCTTGGGGGGCGTCAATGAAAAACTGTTTTTT. Protein: CASSLGGVNEKLFF.

The chain links TRBV29-1 to TRBJ2-1; TRBD1 is a possible D gene (5 bases). Germline V gene lookup returns CDR1 SQVTM and CDR2 ANQGSEA. Deletions cut 3 bases from V and 9 bases from J, with 12 bases between. The CDR3 runs 12 residues. The CDR3 reads CSVEAGPGEQFF. The CDR3 bases are TGCAGCGTTGAGGCAGGGCCGGGTGAGCAGTTCTTC.

This clone was counted between two and nine times. The rearrangement joins TRBV6-5 to TRBJ1-5, with D maybe TRBD1 (6 bases). Trimming removed 5 bases at V and 4 bases at J, with 15 bases between. Germline V gene lookup returns CDR1 MNHEY and CDR2 SVGAGI. CDR3 length: 15 amino acids. The CDR3 spells CASSRGVGANQPQHF. In DNA form, the CDR3 reads TGTGCCAGCAGTCGAGGCGTGGGGGCGAATCAGCCCCAGCATTTT.

This clone has a handful of counts. The CDR3, as DNA: TGTGCCAGCAGAGCGGAAGCGGGGTTGAATCAGCCCCAGCATTTT. Its translation is CASRAEAGLNQPQHF. The V gene is TRBV2, the J gene TRBJ1-5, with D hard to call. Trimming took off 6 bases at V and 4 bases at J, with 16 bases between the two ends. Germline CDR1 is SNHLY and CDR2 is FYNNEI. The CDR3 is 15 amino acids.

The gene calls are TRBV19 and TRBJ2-3, with 8 positions matching TRBD2. This CDR3 has 15 amino acids. The ends lost 3 bases at V and 2 bases at J; junction bases unmatched: 4. Per the germline V gene, CDR1 is LNHDA and CDR2 is SQIVND (reference sequence). The CDR3 sequence is CASSIGGGNTDTQYF. CDR3 bases: TGTGCCAGTAGTATTGGCGGGGGGAACACAGATACGCAGTATTTT.

This sequence joins TRBV29-1 and TRBJ2-2, with a weak D call TRBD2 (5 bases). Germline V gene sequence: CDR1 SQVTM, CDR2 ANQGSEA. This CDR3 contains 13 residues. V lost 5 bases and J lost 4, with 11 bases in between. The CDR3 coding sequence is TGCAGCGTTAACGAGGGAATCACCGGGGAGCTGTTTTTT. It codes for CSVNEGITGELFF.

CDR3 bases: TGTGCCAGCAGTGAGGGGGAGGGCTCCTATAATTCACCCCTCCACTTT. Encoded protein: CASSEGEGSYNSPLHF. The gene calls are TRBV5-4 and TRBJ1-6, with D maybe TRBD1 (6 bases). CDR1 and CDR2 (germline): SGHNT, YYREEE (reference sequence). The CDR3 has 16 residues. V was shortened by 5 bases and J by 0 bases, with 12 bases between the two germline ends.

The V gene is TRBV5-1, the J gene TRBJ1-2; D gene ambiguous. This CDR3 comprises 15 residues. V lost 4 bases, J lost 8 bases, and 21 bases lay in between. Germline V gene data show CDR1 as SGHRS and CDR2 as YFSETQ. This chain's CDR3 is CASSPRRASTRGYTF. The DNA of the CDR3 is TGCGCCAGCAGCCCACGGAGGGCGTCCACTCGGGGCTACACCTTC.

The chain carries TRBV11-2 and TRBJ1-1; perhaps TRBD1 as D (5 bases). V lost 5 bases and J 8 bases, leaving 12 bases between the germline ends. Germline loops: CDR1 SGHAT, CDR2 FQNNGV. The CDR3 sequence is 12 residues long. This chain's CDR3 is CASSASWGEAFF. CDR3 coding DNA: TGTGCCAGCAGCGCATCGTGGGGCGAAGCTTTCTTT.

The rearrangement uses TRBV10-3 and TRBJ1-3, with TRBD1 matching 7 bases. The CDR3 contains 15 residues. Germline lookup yields CDR1 ENHRY and CDR2 SYGVKD. The V and J ends lost 0 bases and 4 bases, in that order; junction bases with no gene match: 3. CDR3 DNA: TGTGCCATCAGTGAGTCGGTAGGGGGCGGAAACACCATATATTTT. This sequence encodes CAISESVGGGNTIYF.

This clone appeared a few times. The V call is TRBV6-5, the J call TRBJ1-5; 7 nucleotides match TRBD1. The CDR3 consists of 15 residues. Germline V lookup: CDR1 MNHEY, CDR2 SVGAGI. Germline trimming cut 7 bases from V and 3 bases from J; bases unmatched to any gene: 9. This CDR3 reads CASTNGQATNQPQHF. In DNA form, the CDR3 reads TGTGCCAGCACCAACGGACAGGCTACCAATCAGCCCCAGCATTTT.

The V call is TRBV19, the J call TRBJ2-7, with 9 bases aligning to TRBD1. This CDR3 is 15 amino acids long. Germline values: CDR1 LNHDA, CDR2 SQIVND (reference sequence). V shed 5 bases, J shed 4 bases, and the junction held 9 bases outside the gene matches. In DNA, the CDR3 is TGTGCCAGTAGTCCACGGACAGGGACAGGGTACGAGCAGTACTTC. This gives the protein CASSPRTGTGYEQYF.

The CDR3, as DNA: TGTGCCAGCATGGGGGGAGGTGGCTACACCTTC. This sequence encodes CASMGGGGYTF. V gene TRBV6-6 combines with J gene TRBJ1-2; maybe TRBD1 (5 bases). V was clipped by 7 bases and J by 7 bases, with 10 bases between them. The germline gives CDR1 MNHNY, CDR2 SVGAGI (reference sequence). CDR3 length: 11 amino acids.

This rearrangement joins TRBV14 to TRBJ2-7; 9 bases align to TRBD1. CDR3 length equals 15 residues. With V trimmed by 8 bases and J by 2 bases, 10 bases remained unmatched. CDR1 is SGHDN and CDR2 is FVKESK in the germline V gene. DNA of the CDR3: TGTGCCAGCGCCGGGGCGGGACAGGGCCCCTACGAGCAGTACTTC. Translated: CASAGAGQGPYEQYF.

V is TRBV11-2 and J is TRBJ2-3; D possibly corresponds to TRBD1 (6 bases). V dropped 0 bases and J dropped 1 base, with 14 bases sitting between them. CDR1 and CDR2 (germline): SGHAT, FQNNGV. The CDR3 is 17 amino acids. The CDR3 loop reads CASSLEAGTSRTDTQYF. The CDR3 coding sequence is TGTGCCAGCAGCTTAGAGGCTGGGACATCACGCACAGATACGCAGTATTTT.

The rearrangement uses TRBV7-9 and TRBJ1-1; the match to TRBD1 covers 7 bases. This CDR3 has 16 amino acids. The germline CDR1 and CDR2 sequences are SEHNR and FQNEAQ (reference sequence). The V gene end was trimmed by 4 bases and the J gene end by 0 bases; junction bases not matched to a gene: 8. CDR3 bases: TGTGCCAGCAGCTCTGGGACAGCCAATTTGAACACTGAAGCTTTCTTT. Translation gives CASSSGTANLNTEAFF.

The chain uses TRBV21-1 and TRBJ2-3; the table's D call of TRBD2 was not tested on the DNA. TRBV21-1 is labeled a pseudogene. CDR3 size: 15 residues. The CDR3, as DNA: TGTGCCACCTCGGTGATTTCCTCAATCACAGATACGCAGTATTTT. This encodes CATSVISSITDTQYF.

This chain uses TRBV27 with TRBJ2-2; TRBD2 is a possible D gene (7 bases). This CDR3 region has 16 residues. V lost 7 bases and J lost 1, with 16 bases in between. Germline V lookup: CDR1 MNHEY, CDR2 SMNVEV (reference sequence). The chain's CDR3 is CASNKRGGGNTGELFF. The CDR3 DNA reads as TGTGCCAGCAACAAAAGGGGGGGTGGGAACACCGGGGAGCTGTTTTTT.

The sample holds one count of this clone. The chain combines TRBV7-3 with TRBJ2-2, with a tentative D call TRBD2 (6 bases). The CDR3 spans 15 residues. V was clipped by 4 bases and J by 6 bases, with 15 bases between them. Germline V lookup: CDR1 SGHTA, CDR2 FQGTGA. The DNA for the CDR3 is TGTGCCAGCAGCTCTCAGGGCGGGGTCGCCGGGGAGCTGTTTTTT. Translating gives CASSSQGGVAGELFF.

The rearrangement joins TRBV5-1 to TRBJ2-1; possible D gene TRBD1, 6 bases. The CDR3 runs 14 residues. The V gene's germline CDR1 is SGHRS and CDR2 YFSETQ. V was trimmed by 2 bases and J by 7 bases, leaving 13 bases between them. In DNA, the CDR3 is TGCGCCAGCAGCTTACAGGGTAGAGCGAATGAGCAGTTCTTC. Protein: CASSLQGRANEQFF.

The chain combines TRBV5-4 with TRBJ1-1, with a possible D match to TRBD1 (6 bases). The V end was cut by 0 bases, the J end by 4 bases, with 7 bases between. The CDR3 loop spans 13 amino acids. Germline-derived CDR1 and CDR2 are SGHNT and YYREEE (reference sequence). The CDR3 sequence: CASSLDRVTEAFF. DNA for the CDR3: TGTGCCAGCAGCTTGGACAGGGTCACTGAAGCTTTCTTT.

V is TRBV19 and J is TRBJ1-2, with 7 bases matching TRBD1. The germline CDR1 and CDR2 sequences are LNHDA and SQIVND (reference sequence). This CDR3 is built from 15 residues. V dropped 4 bases and J dropped 3; count of bases not matched to a gene: 8. CDR3 sequence (DNA): TGTGCCAGTAGTACGTGGGACAGAGGGGACTATGGCTACACCTTC. Its protein product is CASSTWDRGDYGYTF.

This chain links TRBV24-1 with TRBJ1-6, with TRBD1 matching over 7 bases. Looked up from germline, CDR1 is KGHDR and CDR2 is SFDVKD. J was trimmed by 4 bases and V by 8 bases; bases with no gene match: 7. The CDR3 spans 15 residues. For the CDR3, the DNA is TGTGCCACCAATAACCGGGACAGTTATAATTCACCCCTCCACTTT. This codes for CATNNRDSYNSPLHF.

A single count supports this clone. J is TRBJ1-4 and V is TRBV25-1, with TRBD1 matching 8 bases. Trimming cost V 2 bases and J 1 base; bases outside gene matches: 6. This CDR3 has 17 residues. The germline gives CDR1 MGHDK, CDR2 SYGVNS. The CDR3 sequence: CASSERTGPGTNEKLFF. The CDR3, as DNA: TGTGCCAGCAGTGAAAGGACAGGGCCTGGAACTAATGAAAAACTGTTTTTT.

This chain links TRBV10-2 with TRBJ2-2, with 7 bases identical to TRBD2. CDR1 and CDR2 (germline): WSHSY, SAAADI. The V segment lost 6 bases and the J segment 2 bases; nucleotides outside the gene matches: 6. This CDR3 spans 15 amino acids. The CDR3 sequence: CASRDAGVNTGELFF. The CDR3 DNA reads TGCGCCAGCAGAGATGCGGGGGTAAACACCGGGGAGCTGTTTTTT.

The genes are TRBV29-1 and TRBJ1-2, with TRBD1 matching 11 bases. The V segment lost 4 bases and the J segment 6 bases; nucleotides outside the gene matches: 13. The CDR3 length is 16 residues. Germline CDR1 reads SQVTM; CDR2 reads ANQGSEA. CDR3: CSVGLKPGQGADGYTF. In DNA form, the CDR3 reads TGCAGCGTTGGTCTTAAGCCCGGACAGGGGGCAGATGGCTACACCTTC.

In its sample, this clone was seen once. The chain joins TRBV4-1 to TRBJ2-2, with TRBD2 as a possible D gene (6 bases). The CDR3 spans 17 residues. Germline V CDR1 and CDR2: MGHRA, YSYEKL. Trimming shortened V by 0 bases and J by 0 bases, and 11 bases separated the two germline ends. CDR3 coding DNA: TGCGCCAGCAGCCAAGAGTTTAGCGGTGCGAACACCGGGGAGCTGTTTTTT. Its protein is CASSQEFSGANTGELFF.